The 27 T cell receptor beta chains listed next were all sequenced from one sample in a study of identical twins listed by TCRdb under 2016. The library was generated by 5' RACE. Reads for this sample came from an Illumina HiSeq 2000. The public reads were quality trimmed at Q25 with fastp and then assembled into clones with MiXCR by TCRdb, keeping productive beta chains. Identical CDR3 protein sequences are pooled into one entry, listed with their most common genes and DNA. The sample table records around 100,000 distinct CDR3 sequences; 5.9% of these occur just once. Approximately 12% of the sample lies in the top ten. Sequencing was performed on memory T cells sorted from blood. What this sample's cell subset or site label stands for: CD45RO+ enriched T cells. Every receptor here comes from a woman between 45 and 65 years old in good health.

This clonotype was picked up many times. This chain connects TRBV5-1 to TRBJ2-1; 11 nucleotides agree with TRBD2. CDR1 is SGHRS, CDR2 YFSETQ, per germline. The V segment lost 1 base and the J segment 6 bases; nucleotides outside the gene matches: 6. The CDR3 consists of 16 residues. The CDR3 loop reads CASSLILAGVSNEQFF. In DNA form, the CDR3 reads TGCGCCAGCAGCTTGATACTAGCGGGAGTGAGCAATGAGCAGTTCTTC.

This clonotype came up many times. The chain uses TRBV12-3 or TRBV12-4 and TRBJ1-1, with D possibly TRBD1 on 5 matching bases. This CDR3 is 13 amino acids long. The V gene lost 0 bases and the J gene lost 5 bases, with 7 bases spanning the gap. The CDR3 DNA follows: TGTGCCAGCAGTTTAGCTTGGGGGACTGAAGCTTTCTTT. Translating gives CASSLAWGTEAFF.

The sample holds a few counts of this clonotype. V usage is TRBV5-4 and J usage is TRBJ2-1; 10 positions agree with TRBD2. The CDR3 has 18 amino acids. Losses at the gene ends were 0 bases for V and 6 bases for J; bases not matched to a gene: 12. Germline V gene sequence: CDR1 SGHNT, CDR2 YYREEE (reference sequence). The CDR3 loop reads CASSLGIVASGSGNEQFF. For the CDR3, the DNA is TGTGCCAGCAGCTTGGGCATAGTCGCTAGCGGGAGTGGCAATGAGCAGTTCTTC.

This clonotype was found many times. Here the CDR3 DNA reads TGTGCCAGCAGCCCACAGGGAGAGACCCAGTACTTC. This encodes CASSPQGETQYF. The V call is TRBV3-1, the J call TRBJ2-5, with D perhaps TRBD1 (6 bases). Trimming removed 4 bases from V and 4 bases from J, with 7 bases in between. Germline V gene sequence: CDR1 LGHDT, CDR2 YNNKEL (reference sequence). The CDR3 extends over 12 amino acids.

This clonotype appeared many times. The chain couples TRBV5-1 to TRBJ2-3, with D perhaps matching TRBD2 (6 bases). The CDR3 loop spans 14 amino acids. Germline V gives CDR1 SGHRS, CDR2 YFSETQ. The V end lost 1 base, the J end lost 2 bases, and 8 bases lay between the germline ends. CDR3 nucleotide sequence: TGCGCCAGCAGCTTGTCGGGAGACACAGATACGCAGTATTTT. Amino acid sequence: CASSLSGDTDTQYF.

This clonotype was counted many times. The chain links TRBV5-1 to TRBJ2-1; 9 bases map to TRBD2. Per the germline V gene, CDR1 is SGHRS and CDR2 is YFSETQ. The V segment lost 5 bases and the J segment 0 bases; nucleotides outside the gene matches: 6. CDR3 size: 16 residues. The CDR3 DNA sequence: TGCGCCAGCAGGGTTAGCGGGAGTAGCTCCTACAATGAGCAGTTCTTC. Amino acids: CASRVSGSSSYNEQFF. Using reference TRBV5-1 and TRBJ2-1 for the parts outside the CDR3, the full variable domain is KAGVTQTPRYLIKTRGQQVTLSCSPISGHRSVSWYQQTPGQGLQFLFEYFSETQRNKGNFPGRFSGRQFSNSRSEMNVSTLELGDSALYLCASRVSGSSSYNEQFFGPGTRLTVL.

This clonotype was recorded many times. The gene calls are TRBV6-1 and TRBJ1-1; 9 nucleotides match TRBD1. The CDR3 consists of 14 residues. Germline V gene sequence: CDR1 MNHNS, CDR2 SASEGT. Trimming removed 6 bases from V and 5 bases from J; junction bases left unmatched: 7. In DNA, the CDR3 is TGTGCCAGCAGCGAAACAGGGGGCGAGACTGAAGCTTTCTTT. It specifies CASSETGGETEAFF.

This clonotype was counted many times. The V gene is TRBV5-4, the J gene TRBJ1-6; D remains ambiguous. Germline assignment: CDR1 SGHNT and CDR2 YYREEE (reference sequence). The CDR3 loop spans 13 amino acids. The V end was cut by 0 bases, the J end by 6 bases, with 4 bases between. CDR3 nucleotide sequence: TGTGCCAGCAGCTTGGAGCTTAATTCACCCCTCCACTTT. This gives the protein CASSLELNSPLHF.

The rearrangement uses TRBV27 and TRBJ2-1, with 16 nucleotides matching TRBD2. J gave up 9 bases and V 7 bases, and 24 bases lay outside the gene matches. Germline lookup yields CDR1 MNHEY and CDR2 SMNVEV (reference sequence). There are 21 residues in the CDR3. The CDR3 region is CASNFGGPGTSGRARFGEQFF. In nucleotides, the CDR3 is TGTGCCAGCAATTTTGGGGGGCCTGGGACTAGCGGGAGGGCCCGATTTGGTGAGCAGTTCTTC.

This clonotype has ten or more counts. V usage is TRBV3-1 and J usage is TRBJ2-1; 13 bases line up with TRBD2. Germline V CDR1 and CDR2: LGHDT, YNNKEL (reference sequence). With 4 bases clipped from V and 16 bases from J, the junction kept 7 bases outside the gene matches. The CDR3 extends over 13 amino acids. As DNA, the CDR3 is TGTGCCAGCAGCCCCGAACTAGCGGGAGGGCCATTCTTC. This codes for CASSPELAGGPFF.

At least ten counts were recorded for this clonotype. The CDR3 region is CATSGPGPPYNEQFF. The CDR3 DNA reads TGTGCCACCAGTGGGCCTGGGCCTCCCTACAATGAGCAGTTCTTC. The V call is TRBV24-1, the J call TRBJ2-1; unclear D gene. This CDR3 has 15 residues. CDR1 is KGHDR, CDR2 SFDVKD, per germline. V was clipped by 5 bases and J by 2 bases, with 12 bases between them.

V gene TRBV11-3 combines with J gene TRBJ1-5; D gene uncertain. Germline V lookup: CDR1 SGHNT, CDR2 YENEEA. Trimming pared 3 bases from V and 5 bases from J, leaving 8 bases between. The CDR3 consists of 13 residues. The CDR3 reads CASSFGVDQPQHF. The CDR3 bases are TGTGCCAGCAGCTTTGGCGTGGATCAGCCCCAGCATTTT. Together with reference TRBV11-3 and TRBJ1-5, the CDR3 gives the full variable domain: EAGVVQSPRYKIIEKKQPVAFWCNPISGHNTLYWYLQNLGQGPELLIRYENEEAVDDSQLPKDRFSAERLKGVDSTLKIQPAELGDSAVYLCASSFGVDQPQHFGDGTRLSIL.

This clonotype was observed a few times. CDR3 DNA sequence: TGTGCCATCAGTGGGAGAAAGGGTACAGATACGCAGTATTTT. This gives the protein CAISGRKGTDTQYF. V is TRBV10-3 and J is TRBJ2-3; no reliable D call. CDR1 is ENHRY, CDR2 SYGVKD, per germline. Trimming stripped 4 bases from V and 3 bases from J, with 11 bases between. This CDR3 is 14 amino acids long.

This clonotype has only a few counts. The J gene is TRBJ1-5, the V gene TRBV23-1, with D perhaps TRBD1 (5 bases). TRBV23-1 has ORF status, its function being uncertain. CDR3 length: 14 residues. Trimming stripped 5 bases from V and 1 base from J, with 9 bases between. The CDR3: CASSEGSSNQPQHF. The CDR3 DNA follows: TGCGCCAGCAGTGAGGGGTCGAGCAATCAGCCCCAGCATTTT.

This sequence joins TRBV5-4 and TRBJ2-7; no clear D. The V gene lost 1 base and the J gene lost 1 base, with 3 bases spanning the gap. The CDR3 covers 12 residues. CDR1 and CDR2 (germline): SGHNT, YYREEE (reference sequence). The CDR3 bases are TGTGCCAGCAGCTTGAATTCCTACGAGCAGTACGTC. Its translation: CASSLNSYEQYV.

This clonotype appeared a few times. The chain uses TRBV6-1 and TRBJ1-1, with D unclear. Trimming took off 5 bases at V and 6 bases at J, with 13 bases between the two ends. Germline assignment: CDR1 MNHNS and CDR2 SASEGT. The CDR3 length is 13 residues. This CDR3 is CASSRQIASEAFF. In DNA form, the CDR3 reads TGTGCCAGCAGTCGGCAGATTGCCTCTGAAGCTTTCTTT.

This clonotype was recorded many times. This chain links TRBV4-1 with TRBJ2-3; D is uncertain. Per the germline V gene, CDR1 is MGHRA and CDR2 is YSYEKL. V was cut by 0 bases and J by 5 bases, with 12 bases left in between. The CDR3 loop spans 15 amino acids. Here the CDR3 reads CASSQEPRRVDTQYF. CDR3 nucleotides: TGCGCCAGCAGCCAAGAACCGCGACGAGTAGATACGCAGTATTTT.

This clonotype occurred many times. The genes are TRBV3-1 and TRBJ2-3; D is perhaps TRBD1 (5 bases). There are 18 residues in the CDR3. Between the trimmed V and J ends, which lost 1 base and 2 bases, there was a span of 19 bases. The V gene's germline CDR1 is LGHDT and CDR2 YNNKEL (reference sequence). The CDR3 nucleotides are TGTGCCAGCAGCCAAGGGTGGGGTGGGGCCAGTTTCACAGATACGCAGTATTTT. Its protein product is CASSQGWGGASFTDTQYF.

This clonotype was seen at least ten times. The chain recombines TRBV2 with TRBJ2-5; no definite D call. V was shortened by 7 bases and J by 2 bases, with 8 bases between the two germline ends. The CDR3 extends over 12 amino acids. Per the germline V gene, CDR1 is SNHLY and CDR2 is FYNNEI. CDR3 protein: CASTPAQETQYF. The CDR3 DNA reads as TGTGCCAGCACGCCAGCTCAAGAGACCCAGTACTTC.

This clonotype was observed many times. This sequence joins TRBV11-2 and TRBJ2-2; D is undetermined. Per germline, CDR1 SGHAT and CDR2 FQNNGV. The V end lost 5 bases, the J end lost 6 bases, and 13 bases lay between the germline ends. The CDR3 is 14 residues long. The CDR3 nucleotides are TGTGCCAGCAGCCTATTTAATGGGGCCGGGGAGCTGTTTTTT. Its translation: CASSLFNGAGELFF.

This clonotype was detected ten times or more. This chain links TRBV29-1 with TRBJ2-7; TRBD2 aligns across 8 bases. CDR1 and CDR2 (germline): SQVTM, ANQGSEA. The CDR3 has 15 amino acids. J was trimmed by 4 bases and V by 4 bases; bases with no gene match: 12. The CDR3 nucleotides read TGCAGCGTTGCGGGGGGGGCTCTGACTTCGTACGAGCAGTACTTC. Its translation: CSVAGGALTSYEQYF.

The V and J genes are TRBV20-1 and TRBJ2-1; possibly TRBD2 for D (5 bases). Trimming pared 0 bases from V and 7 bases from J, leaving 10 bases between. From germline, CDR1 is DFQATT and CDR2 SNEGSKA (reference sequence). The CDR3 extends over 13 amino acids. CDR3 amino acids: CSARDTLANEQFF. CDR3 sequence (DNA): TGCAGTGCTAGAGATACCCTAGCAAATGAGCAGTTCTTC.

This clonotype was seen many times. The chain uses TRBV12-3 or TRBV12-4 and TRBJ2-2; 7 nucleotides agree with TRBD1. The V segment lost 6 bases and the J segment 5 bases; nucleotides outside the gene matches: 6. This CDR3 has 14 amino acids. DNA of the CDR3: TGTGCCAGCAGAACCGGGACAGTGACCGGGGAGCTGTTTTTT. This codes for CASRTGTVTGELFF.

This clonotype came up many times. The chain carries TRBV20-1 and TRBJ2-5; D gene ambiguous. In germline, CDR1 is DFQATT, CDR2 SNEGSKA (reference sequence). This CDR3 has 14 amino acids. V was trimmed by 5 bases and J by 5 bases, leaving 18 bases between them. The CDR3 protein is CSAPFVGGEETQYF. CDR3 bases: TGCAGTGCTCCCTTCGTGGGCGGTGAGGAGACCCAGTACTTC.

The chain has TRBV9 and TRBJ2-3, with D possibly matching TRBD2 (5 bases). The ends were cut back, 0 bases at V and 2 bases at J, with 13 bases in the middle. This CDR3 is 16 amino acids long. Germline V gives CDR1 SGDLS, CDR2 YYNGEE. Here the CDR3 DNA reads TGTGCCAGCAGCGTAGAGGCGGGCCTTGTCACAGATACGCAGTATTTT. This encodes CASSVEAGLVTDTQYF.

There are many counts of this clonotype. The V gene is TRBV5-5, the J gene TRBJ2-5; TRBD2 is a possible D gene (6 bases). The germline V and J ends were trimmed by 0 bases and 4 bases, with 13 bases remaining between them. The CDR3 totals 15 residues. In germline, CDR1 is SGHKS, CDR2 YYEKEE (reference sequence). Here the CDR3 DNA reads TGTGCCAGCAGCTTGGGTGGGGGGTCTGGAGAGACCCAGTACTTC. It specifies CASSLGGGSGETQYF.

This clonotype was recorded at least ten times. This chain connects TRBV6-5 to TRBJ2-2, with 9 bases aligning to TRBD1. This CDR3 region has 17 residues. The germline V gene has CDR1 MNHEY and CDR2 SVGAGI. J lost 1 base, V lost 5 bases, and 8 bases had no gene match. The DNA of the CDR3 is TGTGCCAGCAGTCGACGGGACAGGGCCCTGAACACCGGGGAGCTGTTTTTT. This translates into CASSRRDRALNTGELFF.